Listed below are T cell receptor beta chains from one sample, sequenced in a study of blood T cells in healthy people across ages. TCRdb reanalysed the 5' RACE reads using MiXCR and keeps one entry per CDR3 protein. The sample has 1.5 million or so distinct CDR3 sequences; approximately 42% are singletons. The sample was blood. The receptors originated from a woman between 18 and 30 years old in good health. CDR3s include the opening cysteine and the closing phenylalanine or tryptophan. Each record gives: D gene, clone size, V gene, J gene, CDR3 protein, CDR3 DNA. A D gene is named only where the DNA matches it firmly. Size is omitted from some rows. Given values are once, few, many or a class for expanded clones.

d_gene: NA
abundance: few
v_gene: TRBV5-1
j_gene: TRBJ2-3
CDR3aa: CASSHGTSTDTQYF
CDR3nt: TGCGCCAGCAGCCACGGGACTTCCACAGATACGCAGTATTTT

d_gene: NA
abundance: NA
v_gene: TRBV4-2
j_gene: TRBJ2-2
CDR3aa: CASSQDTAGTYTGELFF
CDR3nt: TGTGCCAGCAGCCAAGATACAGCAGGAACATACACCGGGGAGCTGTTTTTT

d_gene: NA
abundance: NA
v_gene: TRBV18
j_gene: TRBJ2-7
CDR3aa: CASSREKSSYEQYF
CDR3nt: TGTGCCAGCTCACGGGAGAAAAGCTCCTACGAGCAGTACTTC

d_gene: NA
abundance: few
v_gene: TRBV2
j_gene: TRBJ2-1
CDR3aa: CASYSPSYNEQFF
CDR3nt: TGTGCCAGCTATAGCCCATCCTACAATGAGCAGTTCTTC

d_gene: NA
abundance: few
v_gene: TRBV21-1
j_gene: TRBJ2-4
CDR3aa: CAIHRGGPAGRGNIQYF
CDR3nt: TGTGCCATCCACCGGGGGGGCCCTGCAGGGAGGGGAAACATTCAGTACTTC

d_gene: TRBD1
abundance: few
v_gene: TRBV19
j_gene: TRBJ1-5
CDR3aa: CASSIGGTGGKVHQPQHF
CDR3nt: TGTGCCAGTAGTATAGGGGGCACAGGGGGAAAAGTTCATCAGCCCCAGCATTTT

d_gene: NA
abundance: few
v_gene: TRBV20-1
j_gene: TRBJ2-5
CDR3aa: CSASPPPRETQYF
CDR3nt: TGCAGTGCTAGCCCCCCGCCCAGAGAGACCCAGTACTTC

d_gene: TRBD1
abundance: NA
v_gene: TRBV20-1
j_gene: TRBJ1-5
CDR3aa: CSARGQSSQPQHF
CDR3nt: TGCAGTGCTAGGGGACAGTCTAGTCAGCCCCAGCATTTT

d_gene: TRBD2
abundance: few
v_gene: TRBV20-1
j_gene: TRBJ2-7
CDR3aa: CSAREGTSGGYEQYF
CDR3nt: TGCAGTGCTAGAGAAGGGACTAGCGGGGGCTACGAGCAGTACTTC

d_gene: NA
abundance: few
v_gene: TRBV30
j_gene: TRBJ1-3
CDR3aa: CAWSGGDTIYF
CDR3nt: TGTGCCTGGAGTGGGGGGGACACCATATATTTT

d_gene: TRBD1
abundance: few
v_gene: TRBV4-2
j_gene: TRBJ2-7
CDR3aa: CASSQTASPGQGIYEQYF
CDR3nt: TGTGCCAGCAGCCAAACGGCGTCCCCCGGACAGGGGATCTACGAGCAGTACTTC

d_gene: TRBD1
abundance: NA
v_gene: TRBV5-1
j_gene: TRBJ1-1
CDR3aa: CASSPGTGASLNTEAFF
CDR3nt: TGCGCCAGCAGCCCCGGGACAGGGGCCAGTTTGAACACTGAAGCTTTCTTT

d_gene: NA
abundance: few
v_gene: TRBV28
j_gene: TRBJ1-1
CDR3aa: CASSFPSLTRGLNTEAFF
CDR3nt: TGTGCCAGCAGTTTCCCCTCTCTTACGCGGGGCTTGAACACTGAAGCTTTCTTT

d_gene: TRBD1
abundance: NA
v_gene: TRBV12-3/TRBV12-4
j_gene: TRBJ2-3
CDR3aa: CASSYRDRGPDTQYF
CDR3nt: TGTGCCAGCAGTTACCGGGACAGGGGCCCAGATACGCAGTATTTT

d_gene: TRBD2
abundance: NA
v_gene: TRBV12-3/TRBV12-4
j_gene: TRBJ2-1
CDR3aa: CASYSRAGEDEQFF
CDR3nt: TGTGCCAGCTATTCGCGGGCGGGAGAGGATGAGCAGTTCTTC

d_gene: TRBD2
abundance: few
v_gene: TRBV7-9
j_gene: TRBJ2-3
CDR3aa: CASSSPQGGETDTQYF
CDR3nt: TGTGCCAGCAGCTCCCCTCAGGGAGGGGAGACAGATACGCAGTATTTT

d_gene: NA
abundance: few
v_gene: TRBV12-3/TRBV12-4
j_gene: TRBJ1-2
CDR3aa: CASSWGLANYGYTF
CDR3nt: TGTGCCAGCAGCTGGGGACTAGCTAACTATGGCTACACCTTC

d_gene: TRBD2
abundance: NA
v_gene: TRBV12-3/TRBV12-4
j_gene: TRBJ2-3
CDR3aa: CASKGTSGTDTQYF
CDR3nt: TGTGCCAGCAAAGGGACTAGTGGCACAGATACGCAGTATTTT

d_gene: NA
abundance: NA
v_gene: TRBV20-1
j_gene: TRBJ2-7
CDR3aa: CSARRDLLYEQYF
CDR3nt: TGCAGTGCTAGACGGGACCTGCTATACGAGCAGTACTTC

d_gene: NA
abundance: NA
v_gene: TRBV11-1
j_gene: TRBJ2-2
CDR3aa: CASSQNLAGELFF
CDR3nt: TGTGCCAGCAGCCAAAATCTTGCAGGGGAGCTGTTTTTT